Sequencing of this T cell receptor (beta chain) was carried out in a study of blood T cell repertoires in COVID-19 (TCRdb year 2020). Study-level background: Samples covering the acute and convalescent phases of COVID-19 were provided by collaborators in the United States, Italy and Spain. The repertoires were released in a freely available public database intended as a resource for research on the immune response to SARS-CoV-2. The material from the prospective study consisted of cDNA or gDNA derived from T cells, B-cell-depleted T cells, or PBMCs. The sample metadata nearly always contained a de-identified subject ID, COVID-19 status, age in years and sex. HLA class I and class II types, where available, came from metadata supplied by the sample provider rather than from assay-based typing. Subjects who had been exposed to COVID-19, were actively infected with it, or had recovered from it provided the deeply sampled blood TCRbeta repertoires that made up the dataset. The samples were drawn from two sources: the first 160 participants of the ongoing ImmuneRACE study, and 1,254 subjects contributed by 6 global collaborators.

TCRbeta CDR3 regions were amplified from genomic DNA by means of the immunoSEQ Assay, a bias-controlled multiplex PCR. The authors' pipeline ran thus. The number of nucleated cells in each sample was estimated by amplification of reference gene primers within the assay. To quantify the absolute abundance of each unique TCRbeta CDR3 rearrangement, sequence reads were collapsed and filtered. For each sample, productive Simpson clonality was calculated as the square root of Simpson's diversity index over productive rearrangements. Drawn from immuneACCESS, this table holds only the in-frame rearrangements with V and J called that TCRdb kept. Clones are partly lost; checked studies trace under half to an unresolved V gene and leave the rest unexplained. V, J and clone size are those of that table, while D and trimming were read from the DNA. The sample profile shows 200,000 to 250,000 clones; more than 65% of them were found once. 3% to 4.5% of the sample comes from the top ten.

Each collaborating institution followed its own protocols to collect whole blood in K2EDTA tubes. Collaborator samples were shipped for TCRbeta analysis as frozen whole blood, isolated PBMCs, or DNA extracted from either sample type. This clone has more than one count but fewer than ten. The antigen it recognizes is unknown. No per-base quality is available; no much larger clone lies one base away. Points the paper makes about the study in general: Clinical and demographic metadata were provided uncurated, with the amount varying by source and participant.

Trimmed from V: 5 bases; trimmed from J: 7 bases; junction bases lacking a gene match: 6. There are 13 amino acids in the CDR3, from cysteine to phenylalanine inclusive. Only CDR3 DNA remains: 39 bases, in frame from the first base. The sequence came from a woman older than 75 with acute or convalescent COVID-19. Sequencing used peripheral blood. The chain is assembled from TRBV12-3 or TRBV12-4 and TRBJ1-2; a stretch of 8 junction bases matches TRBD1. The DNA is TGTGCCAGCAGTCCCCAGGGGGCGGGTGGCTACACCTTC. Translated, this is CASSPQGAGGYTF.